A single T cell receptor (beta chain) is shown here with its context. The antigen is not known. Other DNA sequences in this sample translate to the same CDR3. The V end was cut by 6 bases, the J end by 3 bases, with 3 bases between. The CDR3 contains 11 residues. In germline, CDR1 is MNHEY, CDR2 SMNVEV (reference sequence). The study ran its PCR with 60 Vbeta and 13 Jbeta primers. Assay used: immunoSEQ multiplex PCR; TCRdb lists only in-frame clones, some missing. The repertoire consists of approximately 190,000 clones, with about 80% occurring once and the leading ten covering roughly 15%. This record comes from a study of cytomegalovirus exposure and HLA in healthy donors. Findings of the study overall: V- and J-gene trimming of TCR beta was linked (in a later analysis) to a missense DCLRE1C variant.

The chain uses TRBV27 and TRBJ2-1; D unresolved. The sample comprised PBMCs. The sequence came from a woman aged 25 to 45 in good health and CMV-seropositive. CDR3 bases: TGTGCCAGCAGCCTCTACAATGAGCAGTTCTTC. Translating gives CASSLYNEQFF.